The 10 T cell receptor beta chains given below trace back to one sample, sequenced in a study of T cell changes during pregnancy in multiple sclerosis. The protocol was immunoSEQ multiplex PCR, while the TCRdb copy is restricted to in-frame clones and leaves out a portion. The sample carries nearly 80,000 clones, over 85% recorded once. The material sequenced was CD4+ T cells from peripheral blood mononuclear cells, taken before pregnancy. The receptors come from a female donor with multiple sclerosis, enrolled in a pregnancy study.

The chain recombines TRBV5-6 with TRBJ2-7; a possible D gene is TRBD2 (6 bases). The V and J ends lost 0 bases and 7 bases respectively, with 11 bases between them. Germline V CDR1 and CDR2: SGHDT, YYEEEE. The CDR3 loop spans 13 amino acids. The CDR3 is CASSLGSSGEQYF. The CDR3 nucleotides are TGTGCCAGCAGCTTGGGTTCGAGCGGGGAGCAGTACTTC.

The J gene is TRBJ2-7, the V gene TRBV19; 8 nucleotides match TRBD2. The ends lost 8 bases at V and 2 bases at J; junction bases unmatched: 5. The CDR3 spans 13 residues. Germline CDR1 is LNHDA and CDR2 is SQIVND (reference sequence). The CDR3 coding sequence is TGTGCCAGTCCCGGGGGGGGGACCTACGAGCAGTACTTC. Translating gives CASPGGGTYEQYF.

The chain carries TRBV9 and TRBJ2-1; weak D call: TRBD2 (6 bases). The CDR3 covers 14 residues. CDR1 and CDR2 from the germline V gene are SGDLS and YYNGEE. V gave up 5 bases and J gave up 6 bases, with 15 bases separating them. The CDR3 reads CASREGLLSNEQFF. Here the CDR3 DNA reads TGTGCCAGCAGGGAGGGACTCCTGAGCAATGAGCAGTTCTTC.

The V call is TRBV28, the J call TRBJ2-7; 11 positions agree with TRBD2. V lost 3 bases to trimming and J lost 0 bases; unmatched junction nucleotides: 1. The CDR3 is made up of 15 amino acids. From germline, CDR1 is MDHEN and CDR2 SYDVKM. CDR3 loop: CASSFGLAGSYEQYF. The CDR3 nucleotides read TGTGCCAGCAGTTTCGGACTAGCGGGCTCCTACGAGCAGTACTTC.

This clone was observed once. The chain links TRBV5-1 to TRBJ2-1; 8 bases match TRBD1. The germline V gene encodes CDR1 SGHRS and CDR2 YFSETQ. The CDR3 is 14 amino acids. V trimming: 6 bases; J trimming: 7 bases; junction bases outside the gene matches: 9. The DNA for the CDR3 is TGCGCCAGCAACCCTGGACAGGGAACTAATGAGCAGTTCTTC. Translation gives CASNPGQGTNEQFF.

The CDR3 reads CASKEGQGNTEAFF. CDR3 coding DNA: TGTGCCAGCAAGGAGGGACAGGGGAACACTGAAGCTTTCTTT. The rearrangement links TRBV18 to TRBJ1-1; TRBD1 aligns across 9 bases. The CDR3 extends over 14 amino acids. Germline lookup yields CDR1 KGHSH and CDR2 LQKENI. The ends lost 8 bases at V and 1 base at J; junction bases unmatched: 5.

This rearrangement joins TRBV5-4 to TRBJ2-2; 7 bases line up with TRBD2. J gave up 4 bases and V 0 bases, and 9 bases lay outside the gene matches. Germline assignment: CDR1 SGHNT and CDR2 YYREEE (reference sequence). The CDR3 extends over 17 amino acids. In DNA, the CDR3 is TGTGCCAGCAGCTTGGGCGGCGGGACGGGGGGCACCGGGGAGCTGTTTTTT. It encodes CASSLGGGTGGTGELFF.

The chain links TRBV19 to TRBJ1-5, with D possibly matching TRBD1 (6 bases). This CDR3 spans 15 amino acids. V was trimmed by 3 bases and J by 1 base, leaving 10 bases between them. CDR1 is LNHDA and CDR2 is SQIVND in the germline V gene (reference sequence). The CDR3 here is CASSITGWSNQPQHF. The CDR3 nucleotides are TGTGCCAGTAGTATCACAGGGTGGAGCAATCAGCCCCAGCATTTT.

The chain is built from TRBV5-4 and TRBJ2-2, with a possible D match to TRBD1 (5 bases). With 0 bases removed from V and 1 base from J, the gap between germline ends came to 7 bases. The CDR3 has 15 amino acids. The germline V gene has CDR1 SGHNT and CDR2 YYREEE (reference sequence). CDR3 bases: TGTGCCAGCAGCTTGGAGGGGATGAACACCGGGGAGCTGTTTTTT. Protein sequence: CASSLEGMNTGELFF.

The J gene is TRBJ2-3, the V gene TRBV6-1; D may be TRBD1 (5 bases). Germline CDR1 reads MNHNS; CDR2 reads SASEGT. There are 13 residues in the CDR3. The ends were cut back, 7 bases at V and 4 bases at J, with 12 bases in the middle. The CDR3 DNA is TGTGCCAGCACTCGACAGATGGCAGATACGCAGTATTTT. Translation: CASTRQMADTQYF.